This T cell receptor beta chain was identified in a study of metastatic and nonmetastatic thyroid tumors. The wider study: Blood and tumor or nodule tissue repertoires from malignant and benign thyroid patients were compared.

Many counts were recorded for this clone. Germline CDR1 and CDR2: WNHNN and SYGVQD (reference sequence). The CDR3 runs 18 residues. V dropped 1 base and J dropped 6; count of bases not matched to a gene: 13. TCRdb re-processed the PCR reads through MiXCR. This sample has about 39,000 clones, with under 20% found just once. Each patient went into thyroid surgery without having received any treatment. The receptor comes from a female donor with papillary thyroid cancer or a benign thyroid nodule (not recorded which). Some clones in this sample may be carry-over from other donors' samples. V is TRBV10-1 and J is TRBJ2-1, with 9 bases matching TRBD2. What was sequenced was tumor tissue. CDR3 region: CASSELPGLASLFNEQFF. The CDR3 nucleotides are TGCGCCAGCAGTGAGTTACCAGGACTAGCGTCCTTATTCAATGAGCAGTTCTTC.